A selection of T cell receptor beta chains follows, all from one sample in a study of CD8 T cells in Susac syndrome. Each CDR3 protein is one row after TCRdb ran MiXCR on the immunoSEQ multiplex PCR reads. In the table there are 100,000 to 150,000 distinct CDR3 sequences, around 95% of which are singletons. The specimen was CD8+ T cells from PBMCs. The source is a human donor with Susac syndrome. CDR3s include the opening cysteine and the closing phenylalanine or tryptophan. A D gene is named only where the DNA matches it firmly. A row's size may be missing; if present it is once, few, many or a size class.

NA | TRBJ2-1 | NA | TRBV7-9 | CASSLTTLSYNEQFF | TGTGCCAGCAGCCTCACTACGTTATCCTACAATGAGCAGTTCTTC
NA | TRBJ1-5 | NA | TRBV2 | CASSGGYNQPQHF | TGTGCCAGCAGTGGGGGTTACAATCAGCCCCAGCATTTT
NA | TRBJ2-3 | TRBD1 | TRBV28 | CASRSGQAPADTQYF | TGTGCCAGCAGATCCGGACAGGCCCCGGCAGATACGCAGTATTTT
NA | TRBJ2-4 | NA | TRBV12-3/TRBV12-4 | CASSWTTNIQYF | TGTGCCAGCAGTTGGACAACAAACATTCAGTACTTC
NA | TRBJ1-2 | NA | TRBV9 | CASSGRDHLDYGYTF | TGTGCCAGCAGCGGCAGGGACCACCTGGACTATGGCTACACCTTC
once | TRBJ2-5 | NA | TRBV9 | CASSVGGPETQYF | TGTGCCAGCAGCGTAGGAGGTCCGGAGACCCAGTACTTC
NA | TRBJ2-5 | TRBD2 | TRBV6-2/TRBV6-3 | CASSYSTLADLETQYF | TGTGCCAGCAGTTACTCGACACTAGCGGACCTGGAGACCCAGTACTTC
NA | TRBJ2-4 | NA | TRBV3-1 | CASSQDLGFGKNIQYF | TGTGCCAGCAGCCAAGATCTGGGGTTTGGCAAAAACATTCAGTACTTC
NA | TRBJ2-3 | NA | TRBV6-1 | CASSESGADTQYF | TGTGCCAGCAGTGAATCTGGGGCAGATACGCAGTATTTT
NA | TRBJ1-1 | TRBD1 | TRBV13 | CASSPQTGQGLMNTEAFF | TGTGCCAGCAGCCCCCAAACGGGACAGGGGCTTATGAACACTGAAGCTTTCTTT
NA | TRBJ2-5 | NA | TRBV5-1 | CASSLDGTQYF | TGCGCCAGCAGCCTGGACGGGACCCAGTACTTC
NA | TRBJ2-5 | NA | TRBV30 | CAWARDMEETQYF | TGTGCCTGGGCCCGGGACATGGAAGAGACCCAGTACTTC
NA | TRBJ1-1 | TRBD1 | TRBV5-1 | CASSPGTAFTEAFF | TGCGCCAGCAGCCCCGGGACAGCATTCACTGAAGCTTTCTTT
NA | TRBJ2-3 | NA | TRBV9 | CASSVDRATSTDTQYF | TGTGCCAGCAGCGTAGACAGGGCCACTAGCACAGATACGCAGTATTTT
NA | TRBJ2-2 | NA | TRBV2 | CASSVGTRDTGELFF | TGTGCCAGCAGTGTCGGCACTCGGGACACCGGGGAGCTGTTTTTT
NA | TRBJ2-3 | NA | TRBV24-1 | CAKPRFCTDTQYF | TGTGCCAAACCACGGTTCTGCACAGATACGCAGTATTTT
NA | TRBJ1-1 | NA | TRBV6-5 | CATQPTLNTEAFF | TGTGCCACCCAACCAACATTGAACACTGAAGCTTTCTTT
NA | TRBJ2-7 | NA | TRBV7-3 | CASSLFGGAYEQYF | TGTGCCAGCAGCTTATTCGGAGGGGCCTACGAGCAGTACTTC
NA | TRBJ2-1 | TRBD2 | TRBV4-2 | CASSQGLAGVHNEQFF | TGTGCCAGCAGCCAAGGGCTAGCGGGAGTCCACAATGAGCAGTTCTTC
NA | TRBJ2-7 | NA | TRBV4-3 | CASSQDRVSDEQYF | TGCGCCAGCAGCCAAGATAGGGTGAGCGACGAGCAGTACTTC
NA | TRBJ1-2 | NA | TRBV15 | CATSSRQALSYGYTF | TGTGCCACCAGCAGTCGACAGGCGCTAAGCTATGGCTACACCTTC
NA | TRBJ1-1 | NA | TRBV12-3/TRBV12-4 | CASTPSAGRLNTEAFF | TGTGCCAGCACCCCCAGCGCCGGGCGGTTGAACACTGAAGCTTTCTTT
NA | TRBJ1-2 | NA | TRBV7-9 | CASSQFGAQGPYGYTF | TGTGCCAGCAGCCAATTCGGGGCACAGGGTCCATATGGCTACACCTTC
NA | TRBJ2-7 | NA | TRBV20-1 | CSASSQVGYEQYF | TGCAGTGCTAGTTCCCAGGTGGGCTACGAGCAGTACTTC
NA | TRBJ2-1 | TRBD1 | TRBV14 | CASSPRTGYNEQFF | TGTGCCAGCAGCCCCAGGACAGGATACAATGAGCAGTTCTTC
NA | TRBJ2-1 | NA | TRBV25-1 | CASSEYGDEQFF | TGTGCCAGCAGTGAATACGGTGATGAGCAGTTCTTC
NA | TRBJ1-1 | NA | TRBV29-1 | CSVEGGLTEAFF | TGCAGCGTTGAGGGGGGGCTAACTGAAGCTTTCTTT
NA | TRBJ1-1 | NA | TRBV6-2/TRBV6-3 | CASRRDSEAFF | TGTGCCAGCAGACGTGACAGTGAAGCTTTCTTT
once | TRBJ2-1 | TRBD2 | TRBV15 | CATSRGLAGDNEQFF | TGTGCCACCAGCAGAGGGCTAGCGGGAGACAATGAGCAGTTCTTC
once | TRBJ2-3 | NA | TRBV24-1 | CATRDGNTQYF | TGTGCCACCAGAGATGGGAATACGCAGTATTTT
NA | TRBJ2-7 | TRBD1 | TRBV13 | CASSSRGPYEQYF | TGTGCCAGCAGCTCGAGGGGGCCCTACGAGCAGTACTTC
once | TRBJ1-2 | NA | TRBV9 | CASSARQAPGDGYTF | TGTGCCAGCAGCGCAAGACAGGCCCCGGGGGATGGCTACACCTTC
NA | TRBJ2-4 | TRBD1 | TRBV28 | CASSLQGAVAKNIQYF | TGTGCCAGCAGTTTACAGGGGGCGGTAGCCAAAAACATTCAGTACTTC
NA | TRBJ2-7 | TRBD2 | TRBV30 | CAWSVSAGVTYEQYF | TGTGCCTGGAGTGTAAGTGCGGGGGTCACCTACGAGCAGTACTTC
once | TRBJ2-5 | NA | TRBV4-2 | CASSQEEGGPGETQYF | TGTGCCAGCAGCCAAGAGGAGGGGGGGCCCGGAGAGACCCAGTACTTC
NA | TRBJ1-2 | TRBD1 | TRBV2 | CASSTPGQGGYGYTF | TGTGCCAGCAGCACCCCGGGACAGGGGGGCTATGGCTACACCTTC
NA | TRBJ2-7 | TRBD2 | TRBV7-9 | CASSLGLAGGGSYEQYF | TGTGCCAGCAGCTTAGGACTAGCGGGGGGTGGAAGCTACGAGCAGTACTTC
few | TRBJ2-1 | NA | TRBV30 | CAWSVRSARLGF | TGTGCCTGGAGTGTACGATCGGCCAGGTTGGGTTTC
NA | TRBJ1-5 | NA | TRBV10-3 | CAISEVQNNQPQHF | TGTGCCATCAGTGAGGTACAGAACAATCAGCCCCAGCATTTT
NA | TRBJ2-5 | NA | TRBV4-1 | CASSQEGTQQETQYF | TGCGCCAGCAGCCAAGAGGGGACTCAGCAAGAGACCCAGTACTTC
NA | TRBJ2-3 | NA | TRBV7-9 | CASSFRGASTDTQYF | TGTGCCAGCAGCTTTCGGGGGGCTAGCACAGATACGCAGTATTTT
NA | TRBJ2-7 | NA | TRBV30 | CAYERGSYEQYF | TGTGCCTACGAGAGAGGGTCCTACGAGCAGTACTTC